The sequence of this TCR beta chain was determined in a study of metastatic and nonmetastatic thyroid tumors. Thyroid surgery was performed in patients who had received no treatment beforehand. This clone was counted only a few times. Its target is unknown. The CDR3 has 13 amino acids. V lost 8 bases to trimming and J lost 6 bases, with 17 bases between them. Looked up from germline, CDR1 is MNHEY and CDR2 is SMNVEV (reference sequence). TCRdb ran MiXCR on the PCR reads. The sample shows about 7,200 clones, approximately 40% of them seen only once. Study-level findings and limits: Versus benign nodules, malignant thyroid tumors reportedly had significantly higher TCR beta diversity, in blood and tumor.

The origin of this receptor is a female donor with papillary thyroid cancer or a benign thyroid nodule (not recorded which). Some clones in this sample may be carry-over from other donors' samples. This sequence joins TRBV27 and TRBJ2-7, with D possibly being TRBD2 (6 bases). Sequenced input: tumor tissue. CDR3 nucleotides: TGTGCCAGCTCCGGGACTCTACGTGGCGAGCAGTACTTC. It codes for CASSGTLRGEQYF.